One sample yielded the 23 T cell receptor beta chains listed below, sequenced in a study of OX40 agonist ivuxolimab in advanced cancers. Only in-frame clones appear in the TCRdb table, and some are missing; sequencing was by immunoSEQ multiplex PCR. The table includes approximately 87,000 clones, roughly 85% detected once. Sequenced material: CD4+ or CD8+ T cells sorted from blood, taken in a trial of the OX40 agonist ivuxolimab. Receptor source: an adult with an advanced solid tumor such as melanoma, head and neck, liver or kidney cancer.

This clone has just one count. Additional DNA sequences in this sample encode the identical CDR3. This chain connects TRBV5-1 to TRBJ1-1, with D perhaps matching TRBD1 (5 bases). Germline values: CDR1 SGHRS, CDR2 YFSETQ. CDR3 size: 14 residues. The V and J ends lost 0 bases and 4 bases respectively, with 10 bases between them. The DNA of the CDR3 is TGCGCCAGCAGCTTGGATGCGGGGGGCACTGAAGCTTTCTTT. Its protein product is CASSLDAGGTEAFF.

V is TRBV5-1 and J is TRBJ2-5; possibly TRBD1 for D (7 bases). This CDR3 is built from 14 residues. CDR1 is SGHRS and CDR2 is YFSETQ in the germline V gene. V lost 4 bases and J 4 bases, leaving 14 bases between the germline ends. CDR3 residues: CASSPGGDRETQYF. In DNA, the CDR3 is TGCGCCAGCAGCCCTGGAGGGGACAGAGAGACCCAGTACTTC.

This clone was seen only a few times. This chain links TRBV18 with TRBJ2-1; 7 bases align to TRBD2. CDR1 is KGHSH and CDR2 is LQKENI in the germline V gene. The CDR3 spans 16 residues. Trimming at V came to 6 bases and at J to 8 bases, leaving 16 bases not matched to a gene. CDR3 loop: CASSSRLAQQGDEQFF. The CDR3 DNA sequence: TGTGCCAGCTCGAGCCGACTAGCCCAGCAAGGGGATGAGCAGTTCTTC.

The chain links TRBV11-3 to TRBJ2-5, with D unresolved. Per germline, CDR1 SGHNT and CDR2 YENEEA. The length of the CDR3 is 12 residues. The germline V and J ends were trimmed by 5 bases and 4 bases, with 8 bases remaining between them. The DNA of the CDR3 is TGTGCCAGCAGCCAGTCCGCAGAGACCCAGTACTTC. The encoded protein is CASSQSAETQYF.

The V call is TRBV9, the J call TRBJ2-3; D unresolved. The CDR3 totals 18 residues. Trimming removed 4 bases from V and 0 bases from J, with 21 bases in between. Germline V gene sequence: CDR1 SGDLS, CDR2 YYNGEE. CDR3 amino acids: CASSLYLGASGSTDTQYF. As DNA, the CDR3 is TGTGCCAGCAGCCTCTACCTCGGAGCGTCTGGCAGCACAGATACGCAGTATTTT.

The rearrangement links TRBV5-1 to TRBJ2-5; tentatively, D is TRBD1 (6 bases). CDR1 and CDR2 from the germline V gene are SGHRS and YFSETQ. The CDR3 spans 14 residues. The germline V and J ends were trimmed by 1 base and 2 bases, with 9 bases remaining between them. This chain's CDR3 is CASSLTGMQETQYF. CDR3 coding DNA: TGCGCCAGCAGCTTGACAGGGATGCAAGAGACCCAGTACTTC.

The chain is built from TRBV7-9 and TRBJ2-1; 7 nucleotides align to TRBD2. This CDR3 is built from 15 residues. Germline trimming cut 4 bases from V and 8 bases from J; bases unmatched to any gene: 11. The V gene's germline CDR1 is SEHNR and CDR2 FQNEAQ (reference sequence). The CDR3 reads CASSSSRGSSHEQFF. In DNA, the CDR3 is TGTGCCAGCAGCTCATCCCGCGGGAGTTCTCATGAGCAGTTCTTC.

CDR3 sequence: CASSLGHQPENTEAFF. DNA for the CDR3: TGCGCCAGCAGCTTGGGGCACCAGCCAGAAAACACTGAAGCTTTCTTT. J is TRBJ1-1 and V is TRBV5-1; no clear D gene. Germline V gene lookup returns CDR1 SGHRS and CDR2 YFSETQ. V was shortened by 0 bases and J by 2 bases, with 14 bases between the two germline ends. This CDR3 has 16 residues.

This rearrangement joins TRBV28 to TRBJ1-3, with D uncertain. From germline, CDR1 is MDHEN and CDR2 SYDVKM. V was trimmed by 6 bases and J by 0 bases, leaving 9 bases between them. The CDR3 spans 14 residues. The DNA of the CDR3 is TGTGCCAGCAGGCCGACAAACTCTGGAAACACCATATATTTT. Amino acid sequence: CASRPTNSGNTIYF.

This chain uses TRBV6-6 with TRBJ1-4, with D unresolved. There are 14 residues in the CDR3. Germline V gives CDR1 MNHNY, CDR2 SVGAGI (reference sequence). V lost 6 bases and J 0 bases, leaving 8 bases between the germline ends. As DNA, the CDR3 is TGTGCCAGCAGCACCAGCTCAACTAATGAAAAACTGTTTTTT. This translates into CASSTSSTNEKLFF.

The V gene is TRBV7-9, the J gene TRBJ2-7; 10 bases align to TRBD1. Germline V CDR1 and CDR2: SEHNR, FQNEAQ (reference sequence). V dropped 4 bases and J dropped 4; count of bases not matched to a gene: 7. The length of the CDR3 is 15 residues. CDR3 in DNA: TGTGCCAGCAGCTCGCCGGACAGGGGGAGGTACGAGCAGTACTTC. Protein: CASSSPDRGRYEQYF. Supplemented by reference TRBV7-9 and TRBJ2-7, the full variable domain reads DTGVSQNPRHKITKRGQNVTFRCDPISEHNRLYWYRQTLGQGPEFLTYFQNEAQLEKSRLLSDRFSAERPKGSFSTLEIQRTEQGDSAMYLCASSSPDRGRYEQYFGPGTRLTVT.

The J gene is TRBJ1-2, the V gene TRBV7-6; D gene unclear. V lost 2 bases, J lost 7 bases, and 17 bases lay in between. CDR3 size: 15 residues. The V gene's germline CDR1 is SGHVS and CDR2 FNYEAQ. Here the CDR3 reads CASSLSAVAASGYTF. The CDR3 DNA follows: TGTGCCAGCAGCTTATCGGCAGTGGCGGCAAGTGGCTACACCTTC.

The V call is TRBV5-4, the J call TRBJ1-4; 8 bases are shared with TRBD1. Germline-derived CDR1 and CDR2 are SGHNT and YYREEE (reference sequence). The CDR3 has 14 amino acids. Trimming cost V 4 bases and J 5 bases; bases outside gene matches: 4. For the CDR3, the DNA is TGTGCCAGCAGCCGACAGGGGCGCAATGAAAAACTGTTTTTT. It encodes CASSRQGRNEKLFF. The full variable domain, rest sourced from reference TRBV5-4 and TRBJ1-4, is ETGVTQSPTHLIKTRGQQVTLRCSSQSGHNTVSWYQQALGQGPQFIFQYYREEENGRGNFPPRFSGLQFPNYSSELNVNALELDDSALYLCASSRQGRNEKLFFGSGTQLSVL.

A single count supports this clone. The chain has TRBV19 and TRBJ2-7; TRBD2 matches 7 bases. V was pared by 6 bases and J by 6 bases, with 11 bases of the junction left unmatched. The CDR3 covers 14 residues. The germline V gene has CDR1 LNHDA and CDR2 SQIVND (reference sequence). CDR3 sequence: CASSIGTNAAEQYF. CDR3 nucleotide sequence: TGTGCCAGTAGCATCGGGACTAACGCAGCCGAGCAGTACTTC.

The rearrangement links TRBV27 to TRBJ2-6; D not resolved. The CDR3 has 13 amino acids. V dropped 5 bases and J dropped 5 bases, with 7 bases sitting between them. Germline CDR1 is MNHEY and CDR2 is SMNVEV (reference sequence). CDR3 residues: CASSPHRANVLTF. In DNA, the CDR3 is TGTGCCAGCAGTCCCCATAGGGCCAACGTCCTGACTTTC.

J is TRBJ2-7 and V is TRBV5-6; unclear D gene. Looked up from germline, CDR1 is SGHDT and CDR2 is YYEEEE. V lost 2 bases and J lost 3, with 9 bases in between. CDR3 length: 13 amino acids. The CDR3 loop is CASSLWPNYEQYF. The CDR3 DNA reads TGTGCCAGCAGCTTATGGCCCAACTACGAGCAGTACTTC. The full variable domain, in which reference TRBV5-6 and TRBJ2-7 provide the parts outside the CDR3, is DAGVTQSPTHLIKTRGQQVTLRCSPKSGHDTVSWYQQALGQGPQFIFQYYEEEERQRGNFPDRFSGHQFPNYSSELNVNALLLGDSALYLCASSLWPNYEQYFGPGTRLTVT.

The chain couples TRBV7-3 to TRBJ1-1; D is ambiguous. This CDR3 region has 13 residues. Trimming removed 5 bases at V and 5 bases at J, with 12 bases between. In germline, CDR1 is SGHTA, CDR2 FQGTGA. CDR3: CASSQGRDTEAFF. Written as DNA, the CDR3 is TGTGCCAGCAGCCAAGGGAGGGATACTGAAGCTTTCTTT.

As for this clone: The same CDR3 arises from other DNA sequences in this sample as well. The CDR3 here is CASSLNTNTEAFF. DNA for the CDR3: TGTGCCAGCAGCTTAAATACGAACACTGAAGCTTTCTTT. The rearrangement uses TRBV7-3 and TRBJ1-1; D gene ambiguous. The CDR3 length is 13 residues. CDR1 and CDR2 (germline): SGHTA, FQGTGA. V lost 1 base and J lost 1, with 4 bases in between.

This clone has just one count. V gene TRBV10-2 combines with J gene TRBJ2-1; 10 positions match TRBD2. CDR3 length: 15 amino acids. Germline-derived CDR1 and CDR2 are WSHSY and SAAADI. The trim removed 3 bases at V and 3 bases at J, leaving 2 bases unmatched. In nucleotides, the CDR3 is TGCGCCAGCAGTGAAACTAGCGGGAACTACAATGAGCAGTTCTTC. It translates to CASSETSGNYNEQFF.

The V call is TRBV5-4, the J call TRBJ2-3; D not certain. Trimming removed 4 bases at V and 2 bases at J, with 17 bases between. This CDR3 has 16 amino acids. Germline loops: CDR1 SGHNT, CDR2 YYREEE (reference sequence). In nucleotides, the CDR3 is TGTGCCAGCAGCGACTGGGTCTCCTTCGACACAGATACGCAGTATTTT. This sequence encodes CASSDWVSFDTDTQYF.

The chain uses TRBV2 and TRBJ1-5; maybe TRBD1 (5 bases). Germline values: CDR1 SNHLY, CDR2 FYNNEI. The CDR3 sequence is 16 residues long. Trimming left V 0 bases short and J 3 bases short, with 12 bases between. This CDR3 is CASSEALQGTNQPQHF. In nucleotides, the CDR3 is TGTGCCAGCAGTGAAGCGCTTCAGGGCACCAATCAGCCCCAGCATTTT.

The chain links TRBV28 to TRBJ2-5; 9 nucleotides match TRBD1. The CDR3 is 15 residues long. V lost 6 bases and J lost 4; bases outside the gene matches: 9. The germline V gene has CDR1 MDHEN and CDR2 SYDVKM. CDR3 bases: TGTGCCAGCAGGGGACAGGGCGCTGGGGCAGAGACCCAGTACTTC. Residues: CASRGQGAGAETQYF. The entire variable domain, with the rest obtained from reference TRBV28 and TRBJ2-5, is as follows: DVKVTQSSRYLVKRTGEKVFLECVQDMDHENMFWYRQDPGLGLRLIYFSYDVKMKEKGDIPEGYSVSREKKERFSLILESASTNQTSMYLCASRGQGAGAETQYFGPGTRLLVL.

V and J are TRBV11-3 and TRBJ2-1, with D possibly being TRBD1 (6 bases). Trimming removed 5 bases from V and 3 bases from J, with 17 bases in between. CDR1 and CDR2 (germline): SGHNT, YENEEA. The CDR3 sequence is 16 residues long. This chain's CDR3 is CASSPPGDTIYNEQFF. CDR3 nucleotide sequence: TGTGCCAGCAGCCCACCTGGGGACACCATCTACAATGAGCAGTTCTTC.